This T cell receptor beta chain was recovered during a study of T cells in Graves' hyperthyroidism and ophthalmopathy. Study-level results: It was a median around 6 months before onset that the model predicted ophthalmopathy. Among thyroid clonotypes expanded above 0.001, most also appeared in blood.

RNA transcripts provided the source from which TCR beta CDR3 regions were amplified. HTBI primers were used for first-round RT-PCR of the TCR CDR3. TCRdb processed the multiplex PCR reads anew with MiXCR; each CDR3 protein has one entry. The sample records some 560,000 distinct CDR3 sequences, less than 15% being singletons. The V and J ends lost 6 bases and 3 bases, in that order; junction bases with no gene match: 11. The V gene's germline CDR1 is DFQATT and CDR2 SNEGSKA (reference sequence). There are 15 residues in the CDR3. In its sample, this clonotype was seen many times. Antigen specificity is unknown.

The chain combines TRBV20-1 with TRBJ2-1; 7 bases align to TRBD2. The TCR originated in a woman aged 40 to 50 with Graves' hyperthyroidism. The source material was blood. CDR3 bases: TGCAGTGCCACCCAAGGGGAGGGACGCTACAATGAGCAGTTCTTC. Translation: CSATQGEGRYNEQFF.